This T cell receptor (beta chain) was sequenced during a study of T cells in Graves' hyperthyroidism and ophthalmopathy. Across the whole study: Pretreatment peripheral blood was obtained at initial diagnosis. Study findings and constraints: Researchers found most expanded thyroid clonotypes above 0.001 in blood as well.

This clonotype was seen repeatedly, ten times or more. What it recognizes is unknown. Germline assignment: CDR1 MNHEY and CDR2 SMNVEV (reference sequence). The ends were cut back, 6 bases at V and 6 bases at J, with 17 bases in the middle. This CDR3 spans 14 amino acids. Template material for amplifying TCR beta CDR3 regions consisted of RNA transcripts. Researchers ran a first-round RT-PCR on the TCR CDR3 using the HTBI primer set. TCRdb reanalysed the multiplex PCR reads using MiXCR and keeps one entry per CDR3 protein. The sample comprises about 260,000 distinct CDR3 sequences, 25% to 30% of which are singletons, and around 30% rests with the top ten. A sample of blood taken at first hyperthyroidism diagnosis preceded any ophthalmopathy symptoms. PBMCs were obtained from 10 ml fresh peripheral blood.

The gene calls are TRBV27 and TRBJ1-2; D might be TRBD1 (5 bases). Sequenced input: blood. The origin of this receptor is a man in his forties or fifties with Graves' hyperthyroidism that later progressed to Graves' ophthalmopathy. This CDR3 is CASRPPGGGNGYTF. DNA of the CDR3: TGTGCCAGCAGACCTCCTGGGGGAGGAAATGGCTACACCTTC.